These 9 T cell receptor beta chains originate from one sample sequenced in a study of metastatic and nonmetastatic thyroid tumors. TCRdb re-clonotyped the PCR reads through MiXCR. The sample lists over 11,000 clones; roughly 28% were seen once. Thyroid surgery was performed in patients who had received no treatment beforehand. The sequencing input was tumor tissue. The receptors were sampled from a female donor with papillary thyroid cancer or a benign thyroid nodule (not recorded which). Some clones in this sample may be carry-over from other donors' samples.

This clone was picked up many times. The chain uses TRBV6-4 and TRBJ2-3, with 12 bases that match TRBD2. Looked up from germline, CDR1 is MRHNA and CDR2 is SNTAGT. The J segment lost 3 bases and the V segment lost 10 bases, leaving 8 bases of the junction unmatched. This CDR3 comprises 15 residues. CDR3 protein: CATSSSGGATDTQYF. CDR3 nucleotide sequence: TGTGCCACCTCTTCTAGCGGGGGGGCAACAGATACGCAGTATTTT.

This chain uses TRBV9 with TRBJ2-7, with 16 bases fitting TRBD2. CDR1 is SGDLS and CDR2 is YYNGEE in the germline V gene. The CDR3 covers 17 residues. J lost 2 bases, V lost 4 bases, and 6 bases had no gene match. CDR3 DNA: TGTGCCAGCAGCCCGGGACTAGCGGGAGGGTTTCCCTACGAGCAGTACTTC. Its translation: CASSPGLAGGFPYEQYF.

The chain uses TRBV27 and TRBJ2-1; 7 bases match TRBD1. The CDR3 totals 15 residues. CDR1 and CDR2 from the germline V gene are MNHEY and SMNVEV (reference sequence). V dropped 7 bases and J dropped 5; count of bases not matched to a gene: 11. The CDR3 sequence is CASNLAGQDHNEQFF. The CDR3 nucleotides are TGTGCCAGCAATTTGGCTGGACAGGACCACAATGAGCAGTTCTTC.

The chain recombines TRBV18 with TRBJ2-4; 10 bases map to TRBD2. CDR3 length: 16 residues. V dropped 3 bases and J dropped 4; count of bases not matched to a gene: 6. Germline V lookup: CDR1 KGHSH, CDR2 LQKENI. The CDR3 coding sequence is TGTGCCAGCTCACCCCTGCTACTAGCGGGAAAAAACATTCAGTACTTC. Translating it yields CASSPLLLAGKNIQYF.

This clone was detected only a few times. The J gene is TRBJ2-5, the V gene TRBV28, with D tentatively TRBD1 or TRBD2 (6 bases each). The CDR3 consists of 13 residues. From germline, CDR1 is MDHEN and CDR2 SYDVKM. V was shortened by 3 bases and J by 3 bases, with 8 bases between the two germline ends. The CDR3 bases are TGTGCCAGCAGTTTCGGGGGCGAAGAGACCCAGTACTTC. It yields the protein CASSFGGEETQYF.

This clone came up a few times. The CDR3 here is CASSPGTSGGRYYEQYF. CDR3 coding DNA: TGTGCCAGCAGCCCCGGGACTAGCGGGGGCCGATACTACGAGCAGTACTTC. The chain carries TRBV7-6 and TRBJ2-7; TRBD2 agrees at 14 bases. The CDR3 extends over 17 amino acids. V trimming: 5 bases; J trimming: 3 bases; junction bases outside the gene matches: 9. Germline V gene lookup returns CDR1 SGHVS and CDR2 FNYEAQ.

CDR3 sequence reads: CAWSVRGQGASAFF. The CDR3 nucleotides are TGTGCCTGGAGTGTAAGGGGACAGGGGGCGTCAGCTTTCTTT. The chain joins TRBV30 to TRBJ1-1; 12 positions agree with TRBD1. The ends lost 0 bases at V and 10 bases at J; junction bases unmatched: 6. The CDR3 length is 14 residues. Germline values: CDR1 GTSNPN, CDR2 SVGIG (reference sequence).

This chain joins TRBV20-1 and TRBJ2-5; 10 bases are a match to TRBD1. Per the germline V gene, CDR1 is DFQATT and CDR2 is SNEGSKA (reference sequence). The CDR3 is 14 residues long. V lost 6 bases, J lost 4 bases, and 8 bases stayed unmatched. In nucleotides, the CDR3 is TGCAGTGCGGCCGTTGGACAGGGGGGAGAGACCCAGTACTTC. It specifies CSAAVGQGGETQYF.

This clone occurred a few times. The genes are TRBV24-1 and TRBJ1-5; possible D gene TRBD1, 5 bases. The ends were cut back, 6 bases at V and 3 bases at J, with 11 bases in the middle. Germline V gene data show CDR1 as KGHDR and CDR2 as SFDVKD. The CDR3 contains 14 residues. CDR3 sequence (DNA): TGTGCCACCAGTCCGGGACCGCTCAATCAGCCCCAGCATTTT. Protein product: CATSPGPLNQPQHF.